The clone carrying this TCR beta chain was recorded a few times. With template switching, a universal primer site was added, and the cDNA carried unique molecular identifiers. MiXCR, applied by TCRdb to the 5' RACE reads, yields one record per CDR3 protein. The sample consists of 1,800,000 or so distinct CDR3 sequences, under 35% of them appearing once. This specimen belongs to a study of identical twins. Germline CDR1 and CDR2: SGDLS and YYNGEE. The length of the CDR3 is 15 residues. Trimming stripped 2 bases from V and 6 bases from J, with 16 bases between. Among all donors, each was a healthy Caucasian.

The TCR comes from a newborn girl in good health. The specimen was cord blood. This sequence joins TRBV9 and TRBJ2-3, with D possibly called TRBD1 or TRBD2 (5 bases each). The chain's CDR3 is CASSVPGFSGDTQYF. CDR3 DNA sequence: TGTGCCAGCAGCGTCCCAGGGTTTTCGGGGGATACGCAGTATTTT.